This T cell receptor beta chain was obtained from a study of siplizumab effects on memory and regulatory T cells. Per germline, CDR1 SGHAT and CDR2 FQNNGV. Trimming left V 5 bases short and J 4 bases short, with 18 bases between. The CDR3 has 15 amino acids. Sequencing was performed with immunoSEQ multiplex PCR; in TCRdb, only in-frame clones are kept and a portion is missing. This table has some 100,000 clones, about 90% appearing once. The V gene is TRBV11-2, the J gene TRBJ2-7; D remains ambiguous. The TCR originated in a human donor in good health. Sequencing was carried out using Tregs sorted from blood. The CDR3 reads CASSVLPTFPYEQYF. CDR3 nucleotide sequence: TGTGCCAGCAGCGTTCTACCCACCTTCCCTTACGAGCAGTACTTC. Together with reference TRBV11-2 and TRBJ2-7, the CDR3 gives the full variable domain: EAGVAQSPRYKIIEKRQSVAFWCNPISGHATLYWYQQILGQGPKLLIQFQNNGVVDDSQLPKDRFSAERLKGVDSTLKIQPAKLEDSAVYLCASSVLPTFPYEQYFGPGTRLTVT.